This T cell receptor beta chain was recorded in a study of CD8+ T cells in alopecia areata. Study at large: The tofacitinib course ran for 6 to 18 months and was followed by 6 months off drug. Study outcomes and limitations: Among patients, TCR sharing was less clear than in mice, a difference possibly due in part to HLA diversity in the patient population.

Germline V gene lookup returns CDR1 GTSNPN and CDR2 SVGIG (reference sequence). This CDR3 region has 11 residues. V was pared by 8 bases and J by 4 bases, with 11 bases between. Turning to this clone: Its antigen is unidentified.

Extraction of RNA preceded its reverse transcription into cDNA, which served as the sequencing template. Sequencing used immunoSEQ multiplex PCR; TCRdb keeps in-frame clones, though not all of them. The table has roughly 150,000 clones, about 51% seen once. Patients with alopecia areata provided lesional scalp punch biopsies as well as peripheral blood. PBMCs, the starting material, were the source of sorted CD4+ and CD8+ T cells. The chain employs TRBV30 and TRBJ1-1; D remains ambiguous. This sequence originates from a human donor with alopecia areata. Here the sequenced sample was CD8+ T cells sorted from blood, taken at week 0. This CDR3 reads CAATFFTEAFF. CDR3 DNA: TGTGCCGCTACATTTTTCACTGAAGCTTTCTTT.